Described below is a single TCR beta chain sequence and its context. Its matching antigen is unknown. Donors were all healthy Caucasians. Unique molecular identifiers were present on the cDNA, and a universal primer site came from template switching. MiXCR, run by TCRdb on the 5' RACE reads, gives a single entry per CDR3 protein. The sample yields fewer than 550,000 distinct CDR3 sequences, over 11% seen once. The V and J ends lost 0 bases and 2 bases respectively, with 15 bases between them. This CDR3 is built from 16 residues. Germline V gene sequence: CDR1 SGDLS, CDR2 YYNGEE. This specimen belongs to a study of identical twins. Broader study findings: The more abundant beta clonotypes in cord blood had fewer insertions, and memory repertoires did not show this.

These data were likewise used in another study, on yellow fever vaccine responses in identical twins.

The sample consisted of CD4+ T cells sorted from blood. This clonotype was sampled from a woman aged 18 to 35 in good health. V and J are TRBV9 and TRBJ2-7; D is possibly TRBD2 (6 bases). This CDR3 is CASSVDRLAFTYEQYF. The CDR3 nucleotides read TGTGCCAGCAGCGTAGATCGGCTAGCGTTCACCTACGAGCAGTACTTC.